One and the same sample provided the 26 T cell receptor beta chains below, sequenced in a study of T cells in women clearing cervical HPV infection. Produced via immunoSEQ multiplex PCR; TCRdb's table is partial and in-frame only. The sample spans about 26,000 clones; the ten largest clones claim 3.5% to 4%. Sequenced material: blood buffy coat. The receptors here all came from a woman between 18 and 70 years old with a cervical HPV16 infection that either progressed to CIN3+ or cleared (not recorded which).

As to this clone: The read ends 3 residues before the CDR3 terminus; that terminus is restored from the germline J gene. The chain is built from TRBV11-2 and TRBJ2-3; no firm D call. CDR3 size: 15 residues. Germline CDR1 SGHAT, CDR2 FQNNGV. The V end lost 1 base, the J end lost 0 bases, and 8 bases lay between the germline ends. CDR3 sequence: CASSLVMSSTDTQYF. CDR3 bases read: TGTGCCAGCAGCTTAGTTATGTCTAGCACAGATACG.

Remarks on this clone: The observed sequence ends 3 residues before the CDR3 terminus, with the missing tail filled in from the germline J gene. The V and J genes are TRBV7-2 and TRBJ1-2, with 9 positions matching TRBD1. J gave up 6 bases and V 5 bases, and 7 bases lay outside the gene matches. The CDR3 is made up of 14 amino acids. The germline CDR1 and CDR2 sequences are SGHTA and FQGNSA. The CDR3 loop is CASSADRGRDGYTF. The part of the CDR3 DNA that was read is TGTGCCAGCAGCGCGGACAGGGGCCGGGATGGC.

For this clone: Read data end 3 residues before the CDR3 end; the end is taken from the germline J gene. The genes are TRBV7-9 and TRBJ2-3; no reliable D call. The germline gives CDR1 SEHNR, CDR2 FQNEAQ (reference sequence). The CDR3 has 13 amino acids. Trimming stripped 5 bases from V and 5 bases from J, with 11 bases between. The CDR3: CASSPGSKDTQYF. The sequenced CDR3 bases are TGTGCCAGCAGCCCGGGTTCAAAAGATACG.

Of note for this clone: The read terminates 3 residues before the CDR3 end, so the remaining end is supplied by the germline J gene. The chain combines TRBV29-1 with TRBJ1-3; D perhaps matches TRBD1 (6 bases). Per the germline V gene, CDR1 is SQVTM and CDR2 is ANQGSEA. CDR3 length: 13 amino acids. Trimming took 4 bases from V and 3 from J, leaving 10 bases between them. CDR3: CSVVFRGGNTIYF. Partial CDR3 DNA: TGCAGCGTTGTTTTCAGGGGTGGAAACACC.

Points on this clone: Read coverage stops 3 residues before the CDR3 terminus; the germline J gene supplies the remainder. The J gene is TRBJ1-4, the V gene TRBV19; possible D gene TRBD1, 6 bases. This CDR3 contains 15 residues. Trimming took 4 bases from V and 8 from J, leaving 17 bases between them. Germline V lookup: CDR1 LNHDA, CDR2 SQIVND (reference sequence). CDR3 protein: CASSTPSGGREKLFF. The sequenced part of the CDR3 DNA is TGTGCCAGTAGTACCCCCTCCGGGGGGCGGGAAAAA.

A remark on this clone: The CDR3 end falls 3 residues outside the read, so it is completed with the germline J gene. This chain uses TRBV5-1 with TRBJ1-4; D may be TRBD1 (5 bases). The CDR3 loop spans 16 amino acids. The V and J ends lost 0 bases and 8 bases respectively, with 17 bases between them. Germline lookup yields CDR1 SGHRS and CDR2 YFSETQ. This CDR3 reads CASSLDGGGSWEKLFF. The part of the CDR3 DNA that was read is TGCGCCAGCAGCTTGGACGGCGGGGGGTCGTGGGAAAAA. Full variable domain (rest looked up from reference TRBV5-1 and TRBJ1-4): KAGVTQTPRYLIKTRGQQVTLSCSPISGHRSVSWYQQTPGQGLQFLFEYFSETQRNKGNFPGRFSGRQFSNSRSEMNVSTLELGDSALYLCASSLDGGGSWEKLFFGSGTQLSVL.

Points on this clone: The read terminates 3 residues ahead of where the CDR3 ends, so the germline J gene completes it. The chain couples TRBV5-6 to TRBJ2-1, with a tentative D call TRBD1 (6 bases). The CDR3 totals 13 residues. Trimming shortened V by 3 bases and J by 7 bases, and 11 bases separated the two germline ends. From germline, CDR1 is SGHDT and CDR2 YYEEEE. CDR3 DNA, as far as it was read: TGTGCCAGCAGCTCCGGGACAATTAATGAG. Translation: CASSSGTINE. The entire CDR3 sequence reads CASSSGTINEQFF. The full variable domain, with the rest looked up from reference TRBV5-6 and TRBJ2-1, is DAGVTQSPTHLIKTRGQQVTLRCSPKSGHDTVSWYQQALGQGPQFIFQYYEEEERQRGNFPDRFSGHQFPNYSSELNVNALLLGDSALYLCASSSGTINEQFFGPGTRLTVL.

CDR3 residues: CASSIEGTDLKETQYF. The covered CDR3 bases are TGTGCCAGTAGTATAGAGGGGACAGACCTTAAAGAGACC. The V gene is TRBV19, the J gene TRBJ2-5; 7 bases match TRBD1. Read sequence stops 3 residues before the CDR3 end, and the germline J gene provides the missing end. From germline, CDR1 is LNHDA and CDR2 SQIVND (reference sequence). V gave up 0 bases and J gave up 3 bases; unmatched junction bases: 7. The CDR3 covers 16 residues. The full variable domain, with the rest looked up from reference TRBV19 and TRBJ2-5, is DGGITQSPKYLFRKEGQNVTLSCEQNLNHDAMYWYRQDPGQGLRLIYYSQIVNDFQKGDIAEGYSVSREKKESFPLTVTSAQKNPTAFYLCASSIEGTDLKETQYFGPGTRLLVL.

On this clone: The observed sequence ends 3 residues before the CDR3 terminus, with the missing tail filled in from the germline J gene. V is TRBV12-3 or TRBV12-4 and J is TRBJ2-7, with TRBD1 matching 12 bases. CDR3 length: 16 residues. J gave up 5 bases and V 5 bases, and 10 bases lay outside the gene matches. CDR3 DNA (partial): TGTGCCAGCAGTGAGGGGGGGACAGGGGGCAACAACGAG. Translated, it gives CASSEGGTGGNNE. The complete CDR3 reads CASSEGGTGGNNEQYF.

Notes on this clone: The read halts 3 residues ahead of the CDR3 end, with the missing end drawn from the germline J gene. The chain carries TRBV5-4 and TRBJ1-2; 8 bases agree with TRBD1. CDR1 and CDR2 (germline): SGHNT, YYREEE (reference sequence). The CDR3 consists of 13 residues. CDR3 DNA, as far as it was read: TGTGCCAGCAGGCGACAGGGGACAGATACC. Protein sequence: CASRRQGTDT. The CDR3 as a whole reads CASRRQGTDTYTF.

The DNA read from the CDR3 is TGTGCCAGCAGTTACCAGGGACTCCAGGTTAACTATGGC. This translates into CASSYQGLQVNYG. The whole CDR3 is CASSYQGLQVNYGYTF. V and J are TRBV6-7 and TRBJ1-2, with a weak D call TRBD1 (5 bases). The CDR3 end lies 3 residues beyond the end of the read and is filled in from the germline J gene. TRBV6-7 is sorted into the ORF group, with uncertain function. Trimming cost V 2 bases and J 1 base, with 14 bases left between them. This CDR3 region has 16 residues.

As for this clone: The read terminates 3 residues ahead of where the CDR3 ends, so the germline J gene completes it. The rearrangement uses TRBV30 and TRBJ1-5; D is uncertain. Germline assignment: CDR1 GTSNPN and CDR2 SVGIG (reference sequence). The CDR3 length is 15 residues. CDR3 residues: CAWSVVGGSGDPQHF. The sequenced CDR3 bases are TGTGCCTGGAGTGTGGTAGGCGGTAGCGGCGATCCC. The full variable domain, rest sourced from reference TRBV30 and TRBJ1-5, is SQTIHQWPATLVQPVGSPLSLECTVEGTSNPNLYWYRQAAGRGLQLLFYSVGIGQISSEVPQNLSASRPQDRQFILSSKKLLLSDSGFYLCAWSVVGGSGDPQHFGDGTRLSIL.

Points on this clone: From the germline J gene comes the end of the CDR3, since the read stops 3 residues before it. V usage is TRBV7-6 and J usage is TRBJ1-2; tentative D call: TRBD1 (5 bases). This CDR3 has 17 residues. Looked up from germline, CDR1 is SGHVS and CDR2 is FNYEAQ. The CDR3 bases that were read are TGTGCCAGCAGCCTGGGACTAGCGGGGAGTGCGGGAGATACC. Protein: CASSLGLAGSAGDT. The full CDR3 protein reads CASSLGLAGSAGDTYTF.

This clone registers medium-sized by frequency. The CDR3: CASSPTRGYEQYF. The part of the CDR3 DNA that was read is TGTGCCAGCTCACCGACAAGGGGATACGAG. The chain has TRBV18 and TRBJ2-7, with D perhaps TRBD1 (5 bases). The CDR3 extends 3 residues past the end of the read, so its final part is completed from the germline J gene. This CDR3 has 13 residues. In germline, CDR1 is KGHSH, CDR2 LQKENI. V was shortened by 3 bases and J by 4 bases, with 10 bases between the two germline ends. The whole variable domain, filled in from reference TRBV18 and TRBJ2-7, reads NAGVMQNPRHLVRRRGQEARLRCSPMKGHSHVYWYRQLPEEGLKFMVYLQKENIIDESGMPKERFSAEFPKEGPSILRIQQVVRGDSAAYFCASSPTRGYEQYFGPGTRLTVT.

The part of the CDR3 DNA that was read is TGTGCCAGTAGTATACTAGCGGGGGACCAAGAGACC. This gives the protein CASSILAGDQET. The entire CDR3 sequence reads CASSILAGDQETQYF. The V and J genes are TRBV19 and TRBJ2-5, with 10 bases fitting TRBD2. The read terminates 3 residues ahead of where the CDR3 ends, so the germline J gene completes it. The CDR3 is made up of 15 amino acids. The germline CDR1 and CDR2 sequences are LNHDA and SQIVND (reference sequence). With V trimmed by 2 bases and J by 0 bases, 0 bases remained unmatched.

Concerning this clone itself: From the germline J gene comes the end of the CDR3, since the read stops 3 residues before it. The V gene is TRBV5-1, the J gene TRBJ2-2, with 10 bases that match TRBD1. Looked up from germline, CDR1 is SGHRS and CDR2 is YFSETQ. This CDR3 contains 15 residues. CDR3 loop: CASSWGQGSNEKLFF. CDR3 DNA, as far as it was read: TGCGCCAGCAGCTGGGGACAGGGGTCCAATGAAAAG.

With regard to this clone: The read ends 3 residues before the CDR3 terminus; that terminus is restored from the germline J gene. The J gene is TRBJ2-7, the V gene TRBV3-1 (or the pseudogene TRBV3-2), with 9 bases fitting TRBD1. J was trimmed by 0 bases and V by 1 base; bases with no gene match: 16. The CDR3 has 20 residues. CDR1 is LGHDT and CDR2 is YNNKEL in the germline V gene (reference sequence). The sequenced part of the CDR3 DNA is TGTGCCAGCAGCCAAGTTGAGATCGGAGGACAGGGGTTTCCCTCCTACGAG. This encodes CASSQVEIGGQGFPSYE. The entire CDR3 reads CASSQVEIGGQGFPSYEQYF.

For this clone: The sequence runs out 3 residues before the end of the CDR3; the remainder is reconstructed from the germline J gene. The chain uses TRBV28 and TRBJ2-3; 12 positions agree with TRBD2. The V gene end was trimmed by 7 bases and the J gene end by 0 bases; junction bases not matched to a gene: 2. CDR3 size: 15 residues. CDR1 MDHEN and CDR2 SYDVKM come from the germline V gene. Incomplete CDR3 DNA: TGTGCCAGCACTAGCGGGGGGGCGAGCACAGATACG. Translated, it gives CASTSGGASTDT. The full CDR3 protein is CASTSGGASTDTQYF.

As concerns this clone: The read stops 3 residues short of the end of the CDR3; the missing end is completed from the germline J gene. The gene calls are TRBV20-1 and TRBJ1-2, with D maybe TRBD1 (6 bases). The CDR3 is made up of 14 amino acids. Germline V gene lookup returns CDR1 DFQATT and CDR2 SNEGSKA (reference sequence). V lost 3 bases to trimming and J lost 5 bases, with 16 bases between them. The sequenced CDR3 bases are TGCAGTGCTAGGAAGACAGGTTCCAGATATGGC. Protein sequence: CSARKTGSRYG. The entire CDR3 reads CSARKTGSRYGYTF.

About this clone: The missing CDR3 end, 3 residues past where the read stops, is filled in from the germline J gene. The V and J genes are TRBV6-2 or TRBV6-3 and TRBJ1-5, with 9 bases identical to TRBD1. V shed 7 bases, J shed 4 bases, and the junction held 2 bases outside the gene matches. CDR3 size: 13 residues. Germline CDR1 reads MNHEY; CDR2 reads SVGEGT. Incomplete CDR3 DNA: TGTGCCAGCAAAGACAGGGGGAATCAGCCC. This sequence encodes CASKDRGNQP. The entire CDR3 reads CASKDRGNQPQHF.

Points on this clone: The read halts 3 residues ahead of the CDR3 end, with the missing end drawn from the germline J gene. The rearrangement uses TRBV19 and TRBJ1-5; 9 bases match TRBD1. The CDR3 is 15 residues long. Germline V gene data show CDR1 as LNHDA and CDR2 as SQIVND (reference sequence). The J segment lost 5 bases and the V segment lost 6 bases, leaving 8 bases of the junction unmatched. CDR3 amino acids: CASSHRGRKDQPQHF. The CDR3 bases that were read are TGTGCCAGTAGCCACAGGGGGCGGAAGGATCAGCCC.

A note on this clone: The read ends 3 residues shy of where the CDR3 ends; the end is completed using the germline J gene. The chain joins TRBV6-1 to TRBJ1-6, with TRBD1 matching over 7 bases. Trimming cost V 3 bases and J 2 bases; bases outside gene matches: 1. CDR1 is MNHNS and CDR2 is SASEGT in the germline V gene. This CDR3 is 15 amino acids long. The CDR3: CASSEGQTYNSPLHF. The sequenced CDR3 bases are TGTGCCAGCAGTGAGGGACAGACCTATAATTCACCC.

Notes on this clone: The read gets to within 3 residues of the CDR3 end, and the germline J gene fills in the rest. V and J are TRBV5-1 and TRBJ2-7; possible D gene TRBD1, 5 bases. The CDR3 consists of 13 residues. The V and J ends lost 0 bases and 3 bases respectively, with 7 bases between them. Germline V gene lookup returns CDR1 SGHRS and CDR2 YFSETQ. Incomplete CDR3 DNA: TGCGCCAGCAGCTTGGAGGGGCGCTACGAG. It yields the protein CASSLEGRYE. The full CDR3 reads CASSLEGRYEQYF.

The CDR3 bases that were read are TGTGCCAGCAGGCCCCCTAGCCGCCCTGAGACG. Protein product: CASRPPSRPET. The CDR3, in full, reads CASRPPSRPETQYF. V is TRBV6-2 or TRBV6-3 and J is TRBJ2-3; possible D gene TRBD2, 5 bases. The read ends 3 residues early relative to the CDR3; the germline J gene fills the gap. The CDR3 sequence is 14 residues long. CDR1 and CDR2 (germline): MNHEY, SVGEGT.

The DNA read from the CDR3 is TGTGCCTGGAGCCCGGGACTAGCGGGGGGGCCGGATACG. Translated: CAWSPGLAGGPDT. The CDR3 reads in full as CAWSPGLAGGPDTQYF. This chain links TRBV30 with TRBJ2-3; 16 bases fit TRBD2. The read is 3 residues too short to cover the CDR3 end, so that end is filled in from the germline J gene. The CDR3 totals 16 residues. J was trimmed by 6 bases and V by 3 bases; bases with no gene match: 6. Per the germline V gene, CDR1 is GTSNPN and CDR2 is SVGIG (reference sequence).

CDR3 bases read: TGTGCCATCAGTGCGGGGGGTCAGCCC. Protein: CAISAGGQP. The full CDR3 reads CAISAGGQPQHF. V and J are TRBV10-3 and TRBJ1-5; TRBD1 might be the D (5 bases). The read gets to within 3 residues of the CDR3 end, and the germline J gene fills in the rest. Looked up from germline, CDR1 is ENHRY and CDR2 is SYGVKD. The CDR3 is made up of 12 amino acids. V gave up 4 bases and J gave up 6 bases, with 7 bases separating them.